Following are 17 T cell receptor beta chains from one sample sequenced in a study of regulatory T cells in long-lasting Graves disease. Time point specified: persistent/refractory GD, antithyroid drugs over 5 years with positive TRAb. Researchers made the TCR library from RNA that was extracted from PBMCs. CDR3-region Arm-PCR and iRepertoire HTBI primers produced the TCR beta libraries. TCRdb re-called the multiplex PCR reads through MiXCR, storing one row per CDR3 protein. The sample consists of roughly 400,000 distinct CDR3 sequences, under 25% of them appearing once. Material: peripheral blood mononuclear cells (PBMCs), obtained when the disease was refractory, from a patient treated with antithyroid drugs. The origin of the receptors is a female donor with Graves disease.

This clonotype was seen ten or more times. The chain carries TRBV20-1 and TRBJ2-7; no definite D call. The germline V and J ends were trimmed by 6 bases and 3 bases, with 15 bases remaining between them. CDR1 is DFQATT and CDR2 is SNEGSKA in the germline V gene (reference sequence). The CDR3 length is 13 residues. The CDR3: CSATGAEYYEQYF. The CDR3 DNA is TGCAGTGCCACCGGTGCGGAATACTACGAGCAGTACTTC.

This clonotype was counted ten times or more. This CDR3 reads CASSERGLVYEQYF. CDR3 sequence (DNA): TGTGCCAGCAGTGAACGGGGGTTAGTCTACGAGCAGTACTTC. The chain joins TRBV2 to TRBJ2-7, with a possible D match to TRBD2 (6 bases). The CDR3 has 14 residues. Germline values: CDR1 SNHLY, CDR2 FYNNEI. V shed 2 bases and J shed 3 bases, with 11 bases lying between them.

This clonotype has at least ten counts. The J gene is TRBJ2-7, the V gene TRBV5-1; maybe TRBD2 (6 bases). The CDR3 sequence is 15 residues long. Germline loops: CDR1 SGHRS, CDR2 YFSETQ. V shed 2 bases and J shed 3 bases, with 15 bases lying between them. DNA of the CDR3: TGCGCCAGCAGCTTCCCGGGGGACGAATTCTACGAGCAGTACTTC. Translated: CASSFPGDEFYEQYF.

This clonotype was recorded a few times. This sequence joins TRBV5-1 and TRBJ2-2; D uncertain. The CDR3 extends over 15 amino acids. Germline CDR1 is SGHRS and CDR2 is YFSETQ. Trimming cost V 4 bases and J 6 bases, with 16 bases left between them. The CDR3 region has the DNA TGCGCCAGCAGCATCATGACCGGAGAATCCGGGGAGCTGTTTTTT. Translation: CASSIMTGESGELFF. The full variable domain, completed using reference TRBV5-1 and TRBJ2-2, is KAGVTQTPRYLIKTRGQQVTLSCSPISGHRSVSWYQQTPGQGLQFLFEYFSETQRNKGNFPGRFSGRQFSNSRSEMNVSTLELGDSALYLCASSIMTGESGELFFGEGSRLTVL.

This clonotype was found many times. The chain joins TRBV2 to TRBJ2-7, with a possible D match to TRBD1 (6 bases). The length of the CDR3 is 13 residues. CDR1 is SNHLY, CDR2 FYNNEI, per germline. V shed 6 bases and J shed 2 bases, with 11 bases lying between them. DNA for the CDR3: TGTGCCAGCAGACACAGGGCACCCTACGAGCAGTACTTC. Its translation: CASRHRAPYEQYF.

The chain carries TRBV19 and TRBJ1-5; 7 nucleotides match TRBD1. Germline-derived CDR1 and CDR2 are LNHDA and SQIVND (reference sequence). J was trimmed by 4 bases and V by 8 bases; bases with no gene match: 14. The CDR3 is 16 residues long. The CDR3 coding sequence is TGTGCCAGTGGGTCGACAGGGATTGGTGAAAATCAGCCCCAGCATTTT. Translation: CASGSTGIGENQPQHF.

In its sample, this clonotype was seen a few times. This chain connects TRBV5-1 to TRBJ1-6; the match to TRBD1 covers 7 bases. The V segment lost 0 bases and the J segment 7 bases; nucleotides outside the gene matches: 10. The CDR3 contains 17 residues. Germline V gene data show CDR1 as SGHRS and CDR2 as YFSETQ. Here the CDR3 reads CASSLDPQGVVNSPLHF. CDR3 bases: TGCGCCAGCAGCTTGGATCCCCAGGGGGTTGTCAATTCACCCCTCCACTTT.

This clonotype was seen at least ten times. The rearrangement links TRBV6-1 to TRBJ2-7; perhaps D is TRBD1 or TRBD2 (5 bases each). The length of the CDR3 is 15 residues. Germline CDR1 reads MNHNS; CDR2 reads SASEGT. Trimming removed 7 bases from V and 0 bases from J, with 16 bases in between. In DNA, the CDR3 is TGTGCCAGCACCCCCGGGGCTACCTCCTCCTACGAGCAGTACTTC. It translates to CASTPGATSSYEQYF.

This clonotype was recorded a few times. This chain joins TRBV4-1 and TRBJ2-5, with 10 bases fitting TRBD2. The CDR3 is 17 amino acids. CDR1 and CDR2 (germline): MGHRA, YSYEKL. With V trimmed by 0 bases and J by 1 base, 5 bases remained unmatched. CDR3: CASSQDRAGGPQETQYF. DNA for the CDR3: TGCGCCAGCAGCCAAGATCGAGCGGGAGGGCCCCAAGAGACCCAGTACTTC.

The genes are TRBV18 and TRBJ2-1; D is ambiguous. This CDR3 contains 15 residues. Germline V gene lookup returns CDR1 KGHSH and CDR2 LQKENI. The V gene lost 0 bases and the J gene lost 6 bases, with 12 bases spanning the gap. This CDR3 reads CASSPPSRSGNEQFF. The CDR3 DNA is TGTGCCAGCTCACCACCGTCAAGGTCGGGCAATGAGCAGTTCTTC.

Comment on this clonotype: A much larger clone lies one base from this, so it may be a read error. The rearrangement uses TRBV27 and TRBJ1-1, with a possible D match to TRBD1 (5 bases). V lost 8 bases and J 5 bases, leaving 18 bases between the germline ends. CDR1 and CDR2 from the germline V gene are MNHEY and SMNVEV (reference sequence). This CDR3 contains 14 residues. CDR3 protein: CASGLTGRGTEAFF. CDR3 nucleotide sequence: TGTGCCAGCGGTCTAACAGGTCGAGGGACTGAAGCTTTCTTT.

This clonotype has ten or more counts. This chain links TRBV12-3 or TRBV12-4 with TRBJ2-7, with a weak D call TRBD2 (5 bases). The V end lost 6 bases, the J end lost 2 bases, and 11 bases lay between the germline ends. This CDR3 contains 13 residues. CDR3 in DNA: TGTGCCAGCAGCGAGGGATTAACCTACGAGCAGTACTTC. As protein: CASSEGLTYEQYF.

Ten or more counts support this clonotype. This rearrangement joins TRBV11-3 to TRBJ2-2, with no clear D. The CDR3 is 15 amino acids. The ends were cut back, 5 bases at V and 4 bases at J, with 14 bases in the middle. The germline gives CDR1 SGHNT, CDR2 YENEEA. The CDR3 DNA follows: TGTGCCAGCAGCCTATACTCGAGTGGCACCGGGGAGCTGTTTTTT. It encodes CASSLYSSGTGELFF.

This clonotype showed up just once. This sequence joins TRBV11-2 and TRBJ2-1, with 8 bases matching TRBD2. The J segment lost 5 bases and the V segment lost 2 bases, leaving 8 bases of the junction unmatched. The CDR3 runs 16 residues. Germline CDR1 and CDR2: SGHAT and FQNNGV. The CDR3 nucleotides are TGTGCCAGCAGCTTATTAGCGACTAGCGCGCACAATGAGCAGTTCTTC. Amino acids: CASSLLATSAHNEQFF.

This clonotype was detected ten times or more. The V call is TRBV3-1, the J call TRBJ2-4; TRBD1 agrees at 7 bases. Germline assignment: CDR1 LGHDT and CDR2 YNNKEL (reference sequence). V shed 2 bases, J shed 0 bases, and the junction held 16 bases outside the gene matches. The CDR3 is 20 residues long. CDR3 DNA sequence: TGTGCCAGCAGCCAAACACAGACAGGGACAGAATTTATAGCCAAAAACATTCAGTACTTC. Protein product: CASSQTQTGTEFIAKNIQYF. Variable domain in full (rest from reference TRBV3-1 and TRBJ2-4): DTAVSQTPKYLVTQMGNDKSIKCEQNLGHDTMYWYKQDSKKFLKIMFSYNNKELIINETVPNRFSPKSPDKAHLNLHINSLELGDSAVYFCASSQTQTGTEFIAKNIQYFGAGTRLSVL.

The chain recombines TRBV27 with TRBJ2-3; D is undetermined. The ends were cut back, 2 bases at V and 0 bases at J, with 30 bases in the middle. The CDR3 consists of 22 residues. Germline V gene data show CDR1 as MNHEY and CDR2 as SMNVEV (reference sequence). CDR3: CASSLHSTTPLTAAPSTDTQYF. CDR3 bases: TGTGCCAGCAGTTTACACTCTACAACCCCTTTAACCGCGGCTCCTAGCACAGATACGCAGTATTTT.

With regard to this clonotype: One base away lies a much larger clone, so this may be a sequencing read error. The chain has TRBV20-1 and TRBJ2-7; D may correspond to TRBD1 or TRBD2 (5 bases each). The length of the CDR3 is 13 residues. Germline V gene data show CDR1 as DFQATT and CDR2 as SNEGSKA (reference sequence). The CDR3 sequence: CSARQRGRIERYF. CDR3 bases: TGCAGTGCTAGGCAAAGGGGACGGATCGAGCGGTACTTC.